These 20 T cell receptor beta chains came from one sample sequenced in a study of shared clonotypes between healthy human individuals. Naive-designated CD8 cells lacked CD45RO, were positively enriched for CCR7, and omitted terminally differentiated effector memory CD45RA+ cells. The assay was immunoSEQ multiplex PCR, and TCRdb's table has in-frame clones only and misses some. The sample consists of about 820,000 clones, roughly 92% of them appearing once. The sample comprised naive CD8+ T cells sorted from blood. These receptors originate from a man aged 25 to 45 in good health.

This rearrangement joins TRBV10-3 to TRBJ2-7, with TRBD2 matching 8 bases. Germline trimming cut 6 bases from V and 2 bases from J; bases unmatched to any gene: 6. The CDR3 has 14 residues. Germline V gene data show CDR1 as ENHRY and CDR2 as SYGVKD. This chain's CDR3 is CAISPRGGTYEQYF. The CDR3 DNA follows: TGTGCCATCAGCCCCCGGGGGGGGACCTACGAGCAGTACTTC.

Notes on this clone: Other DNA sequences in the sample encode the same CDR3. The rearrangement uses TRBV27 and TRBJ2-1, with 8 bases that match TRBD2. J gave up 5 bases and V 4 bases, and 7 bases lay outside the gene matches. This CDR3 has 15 amino acids. Germline assignment: CDR1 MNHEY and CDR2 SMNVEV (reference sequence). In nucleotides, the CDR3 is TGTGCCAGCAGTTCCGGACTAGCCGCAAACAATGAGCAGTTCTTC. Protein: CASSSGLAANNEQFF.

The chain carries TRBV7-8 and TRBJ2-5; unclear D gene. The CDR3 contains 14 residues. V lost 1 base to trimming and J lost 7 bases, with 13 bases between them. Germline CDR1 and CDR2: SGHVS and FQNEAQ. The CDR3 bases are TGTGCCAGCAGCTTAGGTCGTGCGGTGGGGACCCAGTACTTC. Translated: CASSLGRAVGTQYF.

A remark on this clone: Sequence at one end of the junction differs from germline and may be a read error. This sequence joins TRBV7-6 and TRBJ2-7, with 9 bases lining up with TRBD1. Looked up from germline, CDR1 is SGHVS and CDR2 is FNYEAQ. CDR3 length equals 14 residues. The CDR3 DNA sequence: TGTGCCAGCACCCGGGACAGGGCCTCCCACGAGCAGTACTTC. It translates to CASTRDRASHEQYF.

The chain combines TRBV11-2 with TRBJ1-1; 7 bases map to TRBD1. J lost 2 bases, V lost 1 base, and 4 bases had no gene match. The CDR3 length is 15 residues. CDR1 is SGHAT and CDR2 is FQNNGV in the germline V gene. CDR3 nucleotide sequence: TGTGCCAGCAGCTTAGGTCACAGGGGCAACACTGAAGCTTTCTTT. Amino acid sequence: CASSLGHRGNTEAFF.

The rearrangement links TRBV15 to TRBJ1-5, with a possible D match to TRBD1 (5 bases). Germline values: CDR1 LNHNV, CDR2 YYDKDF (reference sequence). CDR3 length: 14 residues. Trimming cost V 5 bases and J 0 bases, with 8 bases left between them. CDR3: CATSDSLSNQPQHF. The CDR3 DNA reads as TGTGCCACCAGCGACAGTCTTAGCAATCAGCCCCAGCATTTT.

The gene calls are TRBV30 and TRBJ2-7; 7 bases match TRBD1. Germline V gene sequence: CDR1 GTSNPN, CDR2 SVGIG (reference sequence). The CDR3 is 15 residues long. The V gene end was trimmed by 2 bases and the J gene end by 3 bases; junction bases not matched to a gene: 10. The CDR3 DNA reads as TGTGCCTGGAGTTACCCTACAGGGGACGACTACGAGCAGTACTTC. Its protein product is CAWSYPTGDDYEQYF.

The gene calls are TRBV19 and TRBJ2-7; 9 bases line up with TRBD2. The trim removed 4 bases at V and 7 bases at J, leaving 8 bases unmatched. The length of the CDR3 is 14 residues. Germline lookup yields CDR1 LNHDA and CDR2 SQIVND (reference sequence). The CDR3 DNA reads as TGTGCCAGTAGTAATGGGCTAGCGGGATGGGAGCAGTACTTC. It encodes CASSNGLAGWEQYF.

The J gene is TRBJ2-7, the V gene TRBV28; D tentatively reads TRBD1 or TRBD2 (6 bases each). Germline V gives CDR1 MDHEN, CDR2 SYDVKM. Trimming left V 4 bases short and J 3 bases short, with 16 bases between. This CDR3 contains 15 residues. The CDR3 DNA is TGTGCCAGCAGTTCCGTAGCGGAGGGGGTCTACGAGCAGTACTTC. Protein: CASSSVAEGVYEQYF.

Regarding this clone: The junction shows a germline mismatch at one end, possibly a read error. The chain uses TRBV6-5 and TRBJ2-7, with 15 bases lining up with TRBD2. The CDR3 is 14 residues long. The germline V gene encodes CDR1 MNHEY and CDR2 SVGAGI. The CDR3 DNA sequence: TGTGCCAGCGGCCCGCCGGGACTAGCGGGGGGCGAGAACTTC. This sequence encodes CASGPPGLAGGENF.

This clone was recorded once. The rearrangement uses TRBV2 and TRBJ1-5; D remains ambiguous. Trimming cost V 3 bases and J 6 bases, with 12 bases left between them. CDR1 is SNHLY, CDR2 FYNNEI, per germline. The CDR3 sequence is 14 residues long. CDR3 coding DNA: TGTGCCAGCAGTGATGAGCTGCGAGGTCAGCCCCAGCATTTT. This sequence encodes CASSDELRGQPQHF. Complete variable domain (other parts from reference TRBV2 and TRBJ1-5): EPEVTQTPSHQVTQMGQEVILRCVPISNHLYFYWYRQILGQKVEFLVSFYNNEISEKSEIFDDQFSVERPDGSNFTLKIRSTKLEDSAMYFCASSDELRGQPQHFGDGTRLSIL.

This sequence joins TRBV9 and TRBJ2-5, with a possible D match to TRBD2 (6 bases). This CDR3 comprises 14 residues. The germline CDR1 and CDR2 sequences are SGDLS and YYNGEE. V lost 0 bases to trimming and J lost 8 bases, with 14 bases between them. CDR3 sequence: CASSVGGVPGTQYF. CDR3 nucleotides: TGTGCCAGCAGCGTAGGGGGGGTTCCCGGAACCCAGTACTTC.

The rearrangement links TRBV4-1 to TRBJ2-1; 7 positions agree with TRBD1. The CDR3 is 16 amino acids. Germline V lookup: CDR1 MGHRA, CDR2 YSYEKL. The V segment lost 0 bases and the J segment 3 bases; nucleotides outside the gene matches: 5. The CDR3 region is CASSQDEGAIYNEQFF. CDR3 DNA: TGCGCCAGCAGCCAAGATGAGGGGGCTATCTACAATGAGCAGTTCTTC.

The chain carries TRBV4-3 and TRBJ2-3, with a weak D call TRBD2 (5 bases). V was cut by 4 bases and J by 2 bases, with 13 bases left in between. Per the germline V gene, CDR1 is LGHNA and CDR2 is YSLEER. CDR3 length: 15 amino acids. CDR3 in DNA: TGCGCCAGCAGCCTCGAGCCGGGATCCACAGATACGCAGTATTTT. This gives the protein CASSLEPGSTDTQYF.

CDR3 in amino acids: CAITGEYYGYTF. CDR3 DNA sequence: TGTGCCATCACAGGGGAGTACTATGGCTACACCTTC. V gene TRBV7-9 combines with J gene TRBJ1-2, with 7 nucleotides matching TRBD1. The CDR3 is 12 amino acids. V shed 10 bases, J shed 3 bases, and the junction held 5 bases outside the gene matches. Looked up from germline, CDR1 is SEHNR and CDR2 is FQNEAQ (reference sequence). The full variable domain, with the rest looked up from reference TRBV7-9 and TRBJ1-2, is DTGVSQNPRHKITKRGQNVTFRCDPISEHNRLYWYRQTLGQGPEFLTYFQNEAQLEKSRLLSDRFSAERPKGSFSTLEIQRTEQGDSAMYLCAITGEYYGYTFGSGTRLTVV.

This sequence joins TRBV7-6 and TRBJ2-7, with 10 bases identical to TRBD2. The ends lost 0 bases at V and 2 bases at J; junction bases unmatched: 4. The germline V gene encodes CDR1 SGHVS and CDR2 FNYEAQ. The CDR3 runs to 16 residues. The DNA for the CDR3 is TGTGCCAGCAGCTTAGCACTAGCGGGGACGGCCTACGAGCAGTACTTC. Translation gives CASSLALAGTAYEQYF.

This chain links TRBV19 with TRBJ2-1; 8 bases line up with TRBD1. The germline V gene encodes CDR1 LNHDA and CDR2 SQIVND (reference sequence). The CDR3 contains 13 residues. V was pared by 7 bases and J by 8 bases, with 7 bases of the junction left unmatched. The DNA of the CDR3 is TGTGCCAGTACGTATGGACAGGGCTATGAGCAGTTCTTC. Its protein is CASTYGQGYEQFF.

The chain carries TRBV7-9 and TRBJ2-1, with D tentatively TRBD2 (5 bases). The V and J ends lost 6 bases and 8 bases respectively, with 14 bases between them. The CDR3 contains 13 residues. Germline-derived CDR1 and CDR2 are SEHNR and FQNEAQ (reference sequence). This chain's CDR3 is CASRGAEEYEQFF. The CDR3 coding sequence is TGTGCCAGCAGGGGAGCCGAGGAATATGAGCAGTTCTTC.

This chain connects TRBV5-4 to TRBJ2-2, with 9 bases lining up with TRBD1. CDR3 length: 16 amino acids. Germline V gene data show CDR1 as SGHNT and CDR2 as YYREEE (reference sequence). V dropped 4 bases and J dropped 7; count of bases not matched to a gene: 11. The DNA of the CDR3 is TGTGCCAGCAGCAGAACCGGGACAGGGTCGGGCGGGGAGCTGTTTTTT. Its translation: CASSRTGTGSGGELFF.

The chain has TRBV7-8 and TRBJ2-1, with a tentative D call TRBD2 (5 bases). Trimming cost V 5 bases and J 5 bases, with 10 bases left between them. The CDR3 runs to 13 residues. From germline, CDR1 is SGHVS and CDR2 FQNEAQ. The DNA of the CDR3 is TGTGCCAGCAGCCCGGGCGGGCACAATGAGCAGTTCTTC. It specifies CASSPGGHNEQFF.